Given below is one T cell receptor beta chain in context. Analyses pooled second doses at about 4 or about 12 weeks. The data were produced by immunoSEQ multiplex PCR, yet TCRdb's version contains in-frame clones alone and is incomplete. The data hold 95,000 to 150,000 clones, with approximately 94% observed a single time. This sample was taken from a study of T cell responses to AZD1222 COVID-19 vaccine. CDR1 LGHDT and CDR2 YNNKEL come from the germline V gene (reference sequence). CDR3 size: 16 residues. With 1 base removed from V and 2 bases from J, the gap between germline ends came to 12 bases. This TCR derives from an adult who received the AZD1222 COVID-19 vaccine. The chain is built from TRBV3-1 (or the pseudogene TRBV3-2) and TRBJ1-5; no clear D gene. Sequencing was performed on peripheral blood, taken 28 days after the second AZD1222 dose. For the CDR3, the DNA is TGTGCCAGCAGCCAAGCCCCGGGAGGTGGCAATCAGCCCCAGCATTTT. It is translated as CASSQAPGGGNQPQHF.